This paragraph covers one T cell receptor beta chain sequence. This sample stems from a study of blood T cell repertoires in COVID-19. Study overall: Both acute and convalescent COVID-19 samples were obtained from the United States, Italy and Spain.

In the original workflow: Scientists estimated how many nucleated cells there were by amplifying reference gene primers. The data were produced by immunoSEQ multiplex PCR, yet TCRdb's version contains in-frame clones alone and is incomplete. V and J calls and clone size are as listed in that table; D and trimming were resolved from the DNA. The sample consists of 350,000 to 450,000 clones, 70% to 90% of them appearing once. The study drew participants aged about 18 to 89 years from roughly 25 US areas. Exposed study participants had met a COVID-19 case within 2 weeks before entry. Trimming removed 5 bases at V and 3 bases at J, with 11 bases between. The CDR3 is 13 residues long. Per germline, CDR1 SGHNT and CDR2 YYREEE (reference sequence).

This clonotype originated in a woman under 30 who had been exposed to COVID-19. The sequenced material came from PBMCs or T cells enriched from blood (not recorded which). The chain uses TRBV5-4 and TRBJ1-2; D might be TRBD1 (5 bases). The CDR3 here is CASSTPRDYGYTF. CDR3 in DNA: TGTGCCAGCAGTACTCCCAGGGACTATGGCTACACCTTC. The complete variable domain, with remaining parts taken from reference TRBV5-4 and TRBJ1-2, reads ETGVTQSPTHLIKTRGQQVTLRCSSQSGHNTVSWYQQALGQGPQFIFQYYREEENGRGNFPPRFSGLQFPNYSSELNVNALELDDSALYLCASSTPRDYGYTFGSGTRLTVV.